Many counts were recorded for the clone carrying this T cell receptor beta chain. The investigators amplified TCR beta CDR3 regions from RNA transcripts. The TCR CDR3 was amplified in a first-round RT-PCR using the HTBI primer set. TCRdb itself ran the multiplex PCR reads through MiXCR, one entry per CDR3 protein. The table shows about 520,000 distinct CDR3 sequences, with around 21% occurring only once. V was pared by 6 bases and J by 6 bases, with 9 bases of the junction left unmatched. This CDR3 has 15 residues. The entry originates in a study of T cells in Graves' hyperthyroidism and ophthalmopathy.

This chain uses TRBV12-3 or TRBV12-4 with TRBJ1-5; 9 bases agree with TRBD1. The origin of this receptor is a man younger than 35 with Graves' hyperthyroidism. Sequencing was performed on blood. DNA for the CDR3: TGTGCCAGCAGCCCGTCGGACAGGGGAATTCAGCCCCAGCATTTT. Protein: CASSPSDRGIQPQHF.